This T cell receptor (beta chain) was sequenced for a study of radiation and T cells in renal cell carcinoma. About the study: Nephrectomy followed 15 Gy stereotactic body radiation by 4 weeks.

Sequenced by immunoSEQ multiplex PCR; TCRdb stores in-frame clones only, minus some. The data hold 120,000 to 150,000 clones, with approximately 87% observed a single time. Specified time point: baseline pretreatment blood. Treatment specified: 15 Gy SBRT to primary tumor, nephrectomy 4 weeks later. CDR1 and CDR2 (germline): MNHNY, SVGAGI (reference sequence). The CDR3 consists of 13 residues. V shed 6 bases and J shed 4 bases, with 12 bases lying between them. The chain employs TRBV6-6 and TRBJ1-1; D perhaps matches TRBD1 (6 bases). Sequencing was performed on blood, taken from a patient whose treatment included radiotherapy and nephrectomy. The sequence was obtained from a woman aged 45-60 years with renal cell carcinoma. The CDR3 sequence: CASSPQGTTEAFF. For the CDR3, the DNA is TGTGCCAGCAGCCCGCAGGGGACCACTGAAGCTTTCTTT.